This T cell receptor beta chain was recorded in a study of T cells in Graves' hyperthyroidism and ophthalmopathy (dated by TCRdb to between 2018 and 2021). At the level of the whole study: To identify distinguishing TCR V-J signatures, a discovery cohort of around 100 patients was used, comprising 40 to 45 with Graves' ophthalmopathy and approximately 58 with stable Graves' hyperthyroidism. After blood sampling, hyperthyroidism patients were treated with methimazole at a starting dose of 30 mg daily, and ophthalmopathy patients were treated with high-dose intravenous methylprednisolone. An independent validation cohort of fewer than 20 hyperthyroidism patients and more than 15 patients who later progressed to ophthalmopathy tested prospective prediction of ophthalmopathy. The 100 discovery patients were randomly split 7:3 into training and test sets. In more than 5 Graves' hyperthyroidism patients, the study also compared T-cell repertoires from thyroid tissue with T-cell repertoires from blood. According to the paper, TCR Vbeta CDR3 sequencing was carried out on approximately 140 peripheral blood samples, which came from fewer than 50 ophthalmopathy, 80 or so hyperthyroidism and approximately 17 progressor patients.

General conclusions and limits of the study: No statistical method was used to fix the sample size in advance, and group allocation was not hidden from the investigators. During validation, the model predicted progression to ophthalmopathy a median of roughly 7.1 months ahead of onset, with just under 71% sensitivity and roughly 72% specificity. A 13 V-J signature model separated ophthalmopathy from stable hyperthyroidism, with 87.88% sensitivity and 81.08% specificity in cross-validation and 80%/75% in testing. Most expanded thyroid clonotypes (frequency above 0.001) were also found in blood, which suggests that blood repertoires may mirror thyroid immune responses.

Stable Graves' hyperthyroidism was defined as no progression to ophthalmopathy during 18 months of follow-up. Hyperthyroidism patients were aged 18 to 65 years and newly diagnosed, with disease duration of less than 2 months. Any patient with an uncontrolled infection, another autoimmune disease, pregnancy or lactation was excluded. Clinical symptoms, serum thyroxine and TRAb, thyroid ultrasound, and orbital computed tomography formed the basis for the diagnoses. Total RNA was extracted using Trizol reagent, and RNA quality was assessed on an Agilent 2100 Bioanalyzer. TCR beta CDR3 regions were amplified from RNA transcripts. For the first round of RT-PCR on the TCR CDR3, the HTBI primer set was used together with the Qiagen OneStep RT-PCR kit. Libraries were constructed in a second round of multiplex PCR, after which size selection and purification were carried out. Sequencing of the libraries was done on an Illumina HiSeq2000 using paired-end 100 bp reads. The study's own analysis went as follows. SOAPnuke was used to process the raw data, throwing out any read that contained adapters or uncalled bases, had a mean Phred below 15, or lacked an exact constant-primer or identifier match. COPE v1.2.5 was used to merge high-quality paired reads, and clonotypes were defined as unique nucleotide sequences. MiTCR v1.1 was used to align clonotypes to the IMGT TRBV, TRBD and TRBJ reference segments. Analysis was restricted to V-J combinations with a frequency above 0.0001, which covered roughly 99% of repertoires. The TCS score was defined as F50 (clonal expansion) divided by E x V (chaos), with BLOSUM62-based TCRdist calculated between CDR3 peptides within each V-J. Welch's t-statistics and random forest reduced several hundred V-J features to 13, which were used in a naive Bayes classifier (R e1071). TCRdb trimmed the raw reads at Q25, called clones with MiXCR and kept productive beta chains. Each CDR3 protein appears once, grouped with its most common genes and DNA. The V and J calls and clone size are TCRdb's, not the authors'. For this sample there are around 540,000 distinct CDR3 sequences; about half appear just once. The top ten hold roughly 8.2% of the sample.

This clonotype was detected ten times or more. No antigen is known for it. One base away there is no much larger clone; base qualities are not given. This TCR derives from a woman in her late teens or twenties with Graves' hyperthyroidism. Donor details come from another sample of the same person, matched by shared clones. The sample was peripheral blood or thyroid tissue (not recorded which).

The base sequence is TGTGCCAGCAGCTACCACAGGGGTCCGCGAAGTCCTCGCCAGCCCCAGCATTTT. Translated, it reads CASSYHRGPRSPRQPQHF. The chain was built from TRBV7-2 and TRBJ1-5; 7 bases in the junction line up with TRBD1. The CDR3 sequence holds 18 residues, the cysteine and phenylalanine included. The only DNA kept is the CDR3, 54 bases in frame from the first base. CDR1 and CDR2 are read off the germline V gene as SGHTA and FQGNSA. The V end gives up 4 bases and the J end 7 bases, leaving 19 bases in the junction not matched to a gene.